Each of the 24 T cell receptor beta chains below was sequenced from the same sample in a study of CD8 T cells in Susac syndrome. RNA in amounts of about 0.5 to 1 ug was reverse transcribed with random hexamers. MiXCR, applied by TCRdb to the immunoSEQ multiplex PCR reads, yields one record per CDR3 protein. Of 100,000 to 150,000 distinct CDR3 sequences in the sample, 65% to 90% were seen once. The sample consisted of CD8+ T cells from PBMCs. The receptors were gathered from a human donor with multiple sclerosis.

This clonotype was counted between two and nine times. This chain connects TRBV24-1 to TRBJ1-1; D unclear. The CDR3 is 13 residues long. The V gene lost 1 base and the J gene lost 8 bases, with 10 bases spanning the gap. CDR1 is KGHDR and CDR2 is SFDVKD in the germline V gene. CDR3 sequence (DNA): TGTGCCACCAGTGATTTTAGGCAGAAAGAAGCTTTCTTT. As protein: CATSDFRQKEAFF.

This clonotype was counted a single time. The V gene is TRBV18, the J gene TRBJ1-2; perhaps TRBD1 as D (5 bases). The CDR3 extends over 15 amino acids. Per the germline V gene, CDR1 is KGHSH and CDR2 is LQKENI. V shed 3 bases and J shed 3 bases, with 14 bases lying between them. This CDR3 reads CASSPIGGNYYGYTF. The CDR3 coding sequence is TGTGCCAGCTCACCTATTGGGGGGAACTACTATGGCTACACCTTC.

The chain combines TRBV2 with TRBJ1-5, with D maybe TRBD1 (6 bases). This CDR3 spans 13 amino acids. With 6 bases removed from V and 5 bases from J, the gap between germline ends came to 11 bases. Germline V lookup: CDR1 SNHLY, CDR2 FYNNEI. CDR3 bases: TGTGCCAGCAGCGGGGACATTTATCAGCCCCAGCATTTT. It yields the protein CASSGDIYQPQHF.

The chain joins TRBV7-2 to TRBJ2-1; possibly TRBD1 for D (5 bases). Per the germline V gene, CDR1 is SGHTA and CDR2 is FQGNSA. This CDR3 has 13 amino acids. The ends were cut back, 6 bases at V and 8 bases at J, with 14 bases in the middle. The CDR3 here is CASSLDKRDEQFF. The CDR3 DNA follows: TGTGCCAGCAGTCTGGACAAAAGGGATGAGCAGTTCTTC.

This rearrangement joins TRBV18 to TRBJ1-6, with TRBD1 identical over 7 bases. The junction had 9 bases not matched to a gene; V was cut back by 5 bases and J by 5 bases. There are 16 residues in the CDR3. Per germline, CDR1 KGHSH and CDR2 LQKENI. CDR3 amino acids: CASSAEPGQNNSPLHF. CDR3 nucleotide sequence: TGTGCCAGCTCAGCCGAACCGGGACAGAATAATTCACCCCTCCACTTT.

This clonotype was found a few times. The rearrangement uses TRBV6-5 and TRBJ1-1; possible D gene TRBD1, 6 bases. Trimming removed 2 bases at V and 4 bases at J, with 8 bases between. This CDR3 is 13 amino acids long. Germline assignment: CDR1 MNHEY and CDR2 SVGAGI. CDR3 in amino acids: CASSYAGATEAFF. The CDR3, as DNA: TGTGCCAGCAGTTACGCGGGGGCCACTGAAGCTTTCTTT.

This clonotype showed up just once. J is TRBJ1-1 and V is TRBV1; the table's D gene call, TRBD1, was not cross checked with the DNA. TRBV1 is labeled a pseudogene. CDR3 length equals 18 residues. Here the CDR3 reads CTSSQDGQGFLSGTEAFF. CDR3 nucleotide sequence: TGCACCAGCAGCCAAGATGGACAGGGATTTTTGAGTGGCACTGAAGCTTTCTTT.

The chain has TRBV10-3 and TRBJ2-2, with 13 bases aligning to TRBD2. V lost 5 bases and J lost 2; bases outside the gene matches: 2. CDR1 and CDR2 from the germline V gene are ENHRY and SYGVKD. The CDR3 is 16 residues long. The CDR3 loop reads CAISTSGGENTGELFF. The CDR3 DNA is TGTGCCATCAGTACTAGCGGGGGGGAAAACACCGGGGAGCTGTTTTTT.

The rearrangement joins TRBV5-6 to TRBJ1-5, with 9 positions matching TRBD1. The CDR3 spans 19 residues. Trimming took 3 bases from V and 8 from J; bases not matched to a gene: 21. CDR1 and CDR2 from the germline V gene are SGHDT and YYEEEE. The CDR3: CASSYFLNPGTGQREPQHF. The CDR3 region has the DNA TGTGCCAGCAGCTACTTCTTGAATCCCGGGACAGGGCAAAGGGAGCCCCAGCATTTT.

This sequence joins TRBV5-1 and TRBJ2-3; the match to TRBD1 covers 7 bases. The trim removed 4 bases at V and 0 bases at J, leaving 11 bases unmatched. This CDR3 has 17 amino acids. The V gene's germline CDR1 is SGHRS and CDR2 YFSETQ. CDR3 in DNA: TGCGCCAGCAGCCCGGGACAGAAGCTATTTAGCACAGATACGCAGTATTTT. It yields the protein CASSPGQKLFSTDTQYF.

This clonotype has only a few counts. The chain links TRBV6-5 to TRBJ2-3; D is perhaps TRBD2 (5 bases). Trimming took 6 bases from V and 3 from J, leaving 16 bases between them. The CDR3 is 15 residues long. Germline V gives CDR1 MNHEY, CDR2 SVGAGI. CDR3 amino acids: CASRKDWVPTDTQYF. The CDR3 nucleotides are TGTGCCAGCAGAAAGGACTGGGTACCGACAGATACGCAGTATTTT.

This chain connects TRBV24-1 to TRBJ2-2; D gene ambiguous. Trimming stripped 7 bases from V and 5 bases from J, with 13 bases between. The germline V gene encodes CDR1 KGHDR and CDR2 SFDVKD. This CDR3 comprises 14 residues. In DNA form, the CDR3 reads TGTGCCACCAGCGGCCCAGCGACTACCGGGGAGCTGTTTTTT. Translating it yields CATSGPATTGELFF.

This sequence joins TRBV27 and TRBJ1-5; tentatively, D is TRBD1 (6 bases). Germline CDR1 and CDR2: MNHEY and SMNVEV (reference sequence). The CDR3 length is 14 residues. V was clipped by 5 bases and J by 6 bases, with 14 bases between them. CDR3 residues: CASSPERGFQPQHF. The CDR3, as DNA: TGTGCCAGCAGTCCCGAAAGGGGGTTTCAGCCCCAGCATTTT.

V and J are TRBV24-1 and TRBJ2-1, with D hard to call. This CDR3 region has 12 residues. Trimming removed 4 bases from V and 7 bases from J, with 7 bases in between. CDR1 is KGHDR, CDR2 SFDVKD, per germline. The CDR3 here is CATSEANNEQFF. In DNA, the CDR3 is TGTGCCACCAGTGAGGCTAATAATGAGCAGTTCTTC.

The rearrangement uses TRBV18 and TRBJ2-7; no definite D call. The CDR3 loop spans 12 amino acids. CDR1 is KGHSH, CDR2 LQKENI, per germline. The V end was cut by 3 bases, the J end by 1 base, with 4 bases between. CDR3 protein: CASSPGSYEQYV. DNA for the CDR3: TGTGCCAGCTCACCGGGATCCTACGAGCAGTACGTC.

The rearrangement uses TRBV13 and TRBJ2-7; D is uncertain. V was cut by 0 bases and J by 6 bases, with 12 bases left in between. Germline V gene lookup returns CDR1 PRHDT and CDR2 FYEKMQ (reference sequence). The CDR3 is made up of 14 amino acids. The CDR3 loop is CASSLGSGRSEQYF. Here the CDR3 DNA reads TGTGCCAGCAGCTTAGGCTCTGGACGCTCCGAGCAGTACTTC.

The CDR3 loop reads CASRDRFGTNTEAFF. CDR3 coding DNA: TGCGCCAGCAGAGACAGGTTTGGAACGAACACTGAAGCTTTCTTT. The V call is TRBV4-3, the J call TRBJ1-1; tentatively, D is TRBD1 (6 bases). Between the trimmed V and J ends, which lost 6 bases and 1 base, there was a span of 15 bases. CDR1 and CDR2 (germline): LGHNA, YSLEER. The CDR3 length is 15 residues.

The V and J genes are TRBV11-2 and TRBJ2-1; D gene ambiguous. Per germline, CDR1 SGHAT and CDR2 FQNNGV. The V and J ends lost 5 bases and 10 bases respectively, with 15 bases between them. The CDR3 runs 13 residues. The CDR3 sequence: CASSPTPAIEQFF. For the CDR3, the DNA is TGTGCCAGCAGCCCAACTCCGGCAATAGAGCAGTTCTTC.

The chain carries TRBV12-3 or TRBV12-4 and TRBJ2-6; D possibly matches TRBD1 or TRBD2 (5 bases each). This CDR3 comprises 18 residues. V shed 8 bases and J shed 0 bases, with 20 bases lying between them. CDR3 coding DNA: TGTGCCAGCCCTAATACCGGGACGGCGTTCTCTGGGGCCAACGTCCTGACTTTC. Protein sequence: CASPNTGTAFSGANVLTF.

A few counts support this clonotype. J is TRBJ1-5 and V is TRBV5-1; no clear D. The CDR3 is 13 amino acids. Per germline, CDR1 SGHRS and CDR2 YFSETQ. Deletions cut 4 bases from V and 5 bases from J, with 10 bases between. The DNA for the CDR3 is TGCGCCAGCAGCCCCAGTGGATATCAGCCCCAGCATTTT. This sequence encodes CASSPSGYQPQHF.

The rearrangement joins TRBV10-3 to TRBJ1-6; 10 nucleotides align to TRBD1. The V and J ends lost 4 bases and 8 bases, in that order; junction bases with no gene match: 5. The CDR3 is 15 amino acids. Germline lookup yields CDR1 ENHRY and CDR2 SYGVKD. The DNA for the CDR3 is TGTGCCATCAGTGTCTCCGGGACAGGGGATTCACCCCTCCACTTT. Protein sequence: CAISVSGTGDSPLHF.

Only a few counts were recorded for this clonotype. The V call is TRBV7-6, the J call TRBJ1-1, with D possibly being TRBD1 (5 bases). Germline-derived CDR1 and CDR2 are SGHVS and FNYEAQ. CDR3 length: 11 amino acids. With 5 bases removed from V and 9 bases from J, the gap between germline ends came to 10 bases. The CDR3 loop reads CASSLGTKAFF. The CDR3 DNA follows: TGTGCCAGCAGCCTAGGGACTAAAGCTTTCTTT.

The CDR3 loop reads CASSISEGSEQFF. The DNA of the CDR3 is TGTGCCAGTAGTATATCCGAGGGCTCTGAGCAGTTCTTC. V gene TRBV19 combines with J gene TRBJ2-1; perhaps TRBD2 as D (5 bases). Trimming cost V 2 bases and J 9 bases, with 11 bases left between them. This CDR3 is built from 13 residues. Germline V lookup: CDR1 LNHDA, CDR2 SQIVND (reference sequence).

This clonotype showed up just a few times. The V gene is TRBV24-1, the J gene TRBJ1-2; D might be TRBD1 (5 bases). This CDR3 contains 12 residues. Per the germline V gene, CDR1 is KGHDR and CDR2 is SFDVKD. The V end lost 9 bases, the J end lost 13 bases, and 20 bases lay between the germline ends. Here the CDR3 reads CATGPGPDAVTF. CDR3 nucleotide sequence: TGTGCCACCGGTCCGGGGCCCGACGCCGTCACCTTC.